This is a list of T cell receptor beta chains from one sample in a study of neurological immune-mediated disorders. TCRdb analysed the 5' RACE reads with MiXCR anew, one entry per CDR3 protein. Seen here are fewer than 85,000 distinct CDR3 sequences, roughly 4.5% observed once, and the top ten hold 4.5% to 6%. Sequenced input: PBMCs. The receptors here all came from a woman aged 60-75 years with multiple sclerosis. CDR3s leave out the opening cysteine and the closing phenylalanine or tryptophan.

v_gene,j_gene,CDR3aa
TRBV7-2,TRBJ1-2,ASSLSFGGRYGYT
TRBV28,TRBJ1-1,ASSLYSEAF
TRBV11-1,TRBJ2-1,ASSLYMSGSYNEQF
TRBV20-1,TRBJ1-6,SAEQGRNSPLH
TRBV7-2,TRBJ2-3,ASVDRGSTDTQY
TRBV5-1,TRBJ1-1,ASSLVGGALNTEAF
TRBV5-1,TRBJ2-5,ASSWGTGYQETQY
TRBV6-2/TRBV6-3,TRBJ1-3,ASSYPGNTIY
TRBV19,TRBJ1-4,ASSNLEKLF
TRBV6-6,TRBJ1-1,ASSQGRSVTEAF
TRBV6-5,TRBJ2-5,ASSFSETQY
TRBV7-2,TRBJ1-1,ASSRQVAEAF
TRBV6-2/TRBV6-3,TRBJ2-1,ASGRRDNEQF
TRBV7-2,TRBJ2-7,ASSQSGTARSYEQY
TRBV5-1,TRBJ2-7,ASSLVVGRSSYEQY
TRBV25-1,TRBJ1-2,ASSESAERANYGYT
TRBV5-5,TRBJ1-5,ASSFETGINQPQH
TRBV20-1,TRBJ2-7,SANGGIGEQY
TRBV6-1,TRBJ1-1,ASSRAGYTEAF
TRBV6-5,TRBJ1-1,ASSRMNTEAF
TRBV6-6,TRBJ1-5,ASSPQENQPQH
TRBV18,TRBJ1-1,ASSPPPGAKNTEAF
TRBV3-1,TRBJ1-6,ASSQVSTGSPLH
TRBV11-2,TRBJ2-4,ASSGTARLAGAGDIQY
TRBV18,TRBJ2-7,ASSSESYEQY
TRBV10-2,TRBJ1-1,ASSDKNTEAF